A selection of T cell receptor beta chains follows, all from one sample in a study of cytomegalovirus exposure and HLA in healthy donors. Generated by immunoSEQ multiplex PCR, the TCRdb table keeps only in-frame clones and is missing some. The sample includes around 140,000 clones. Source material: PBMCs. These receptors all come from a man aged 18 to 29 in good health and CMV-seronegative. Both conserved end residues are part of each CDR3. A D gene is named only where the DNA matches it firmly.

TRBD1,TRBV28,TRBJ1-3,TGTGCCAGCAGACAGGGACAGGGGGCCGGAAACACCATATATTTT,CASRQGQGAGNTIYF
TRBD1,TRBV28,TRBJ2-5,TGTGCCAGCAGTTTGGGGGACAGGGGGAGGGAGACCCAGTACTTC,CASSLGDRGRETQYF
NA,TRBV2,TRBJ1-4,TGTGCCAGTGGACGGGGACACCTTGACCCTTCTGGAAAACTGTTTTTT,CASGRGHLDPSGKLFF
TRBD2,TRBV10-3,TRBJ2-5,TGTGCCATCAGTGACCAGGGGCGGGGGGTAAGGGAGACCCAGTACTTC,CAISDQGRGVRETQYF
NA,TRBV19,TRBJ1-2,TGTGCCAGTAGTATAGTGGACAATGGCTACACCTTC,CASSIVDNGYTF
NA,TRBV11-3,TRBJ2-7,TGTGCCGGGGGGGGCGTCTCCTACGAGCAGTACTTC,CAGGGVSYEQYF
TRBD1,TRBV5-5,TRBJ1-1,TGTGCCAGCAACTTGGCAGGACAGGGGAACACTGAAGCTTTCTTT,CASNLAGQGNTEAFF
TRBD1,TRBV5-6,TRBJ1-1,TGTGCCAGCAGCAGAACACAGGGGACTTCTTTT,CASSRTQGTSF
NA,TRBV10-3,TRBJ2-3,TGTGCCAGCCGGGGGACAGATACGCAGTATTTT,CASRGTDTQYF
NA,TRBV28,TRBJ2-6,TGTGCCAGTTATTCCTCTGGGGCCAACGTCCTGACTTTC,CASYSSGANVLTF
NA,TRBV11-3,TRBJ2-5,TGTGCCAGCAGCTTAGGACAGGCTCAAGAGACCCAGTACTTC,CASSLGQAQETQYF
NA,TRBV7-3,TRBJ1-1,TGTGCCAGCAGCTTAATTGGCCCCGGGAAACTGATTGTGACTGAAGCTTTCTTT,CASSLIGPGKLIVTEAFF
NA,TRBV28,TRBJ1-1,TGTGCCAGCAGTACCCGACACTTTGAAGCTTTCTTT,CASSTRHFEAFF
NA,TRBV6-5,TRBJ1-3,TGTGCCAGCAGTCAGGCAGGATCTGGAAACACCATATATTTT,CASSQAGSGNTIYF
NA,TRBV7-8,TRBJ1-5,TGTGCCAGCAGCTTAACACAGGGAAAGGGGCAGCCCCAGCATTTT,CASSLTQGKGQPQHF
NA,TRBV9,TRBJ2-5,TGTGCCAGCAGCGTAGGAGTCCAGGGAAGGGAGACCCAGTACTTC,CASSVGVQGRETQYF
TRBD1,TRBV9,TRBJ1-5,TGTGCCAGCAGCGTGACAGGGGCCAATCAGCCCCAGCATTTT,CASSVTGANQPQHF
TRBD1,TRBV7-9,TRBJ2-7,TGTGCCAGCAGCTTAGCGGGGACAGGGTTCGAGCAGTACTTC,CASSLAGTGFEQYF
NA,TRBV27,TRBJ1-1,TGTGCCAGCAGTTTATCGGGGGGGGGCGGCACTGAAGCTTTCTTT,CASSLSGGGGTEAFF
NA,TRBV10-3,TRBJ1-2,TGTGCCATCAGTCACGAATTACAGGAGACGCTAAACTATGGCTACACCTTC,CAISHELQETLNYGYTF
TRBD1,TRBV11-2,TRBJ2-7,TGTGCCAGCAGCGCACAGGGGGCGGTCTACGAGCAGTACTTC,CASSAQGAVYEQYF
TRBD2,TRBV27,TRBJ2-1,TGTGCCAGCAGTTCGGGTAGCGGGGGCTCCTACAATGAGCAGTTCTTC,CASSSGSGGSYNEQFF
NA,TRBV9,TRBJ1-3,TGTGCCAGCAGCGTAGGTTCGAGACAGCCTCTCTCTGGAAACACCATATATTTT,CASSVGSRQPLSGNTIYF
TRBD2,TRBV30,TRBJ2-3,TGTGCCGTGCATGACGGGGGGGCCACAGATACGCAGTATTTT,CAVHDGGATDTQYF
NA,TRBV2,TRBJ1-1,TGTGCCAGCAGTGTTACCCTCGGGGGTGTGGGACTGACAAACACTGAAGCTTTCTTT,CASSVTLGGVGLTNTEAFF
NA,TRBV7-6,TRBJ2-5,TGTGCCAGCAGCCCTGGAGAAGAGACCCAGTACTTC,CASSPGEETQYF
NA,TRBV2,TRBJ2-7,TGTGCCAGCAGTGACTCCGGGGTCGAGCAGTACTTC,CASSDSGVEQYF
TRBD2,TRBV28,TRBJ2-1,TGTGCCAGCACCCGACTAGCGCAGATATACAATGAGCAGTTCTTC,CASTRLAQIYNEQFF
TRBD2,TRBV7-2,TRBJ2-7,TGTGCCAGCAGCTTCGTCCATCTAGACGGGGGGGCTAGCGAGCAGTACTTC,CASSFVHLDGGASEQYF
TRBD1,TRBV27,TRBJ1-2,TGTGCCAGCAGTTTCGACAGGGGCTATGGCTACACCTTC,CASSFDRGYGYTF
NA,TRBV5-1,TRBJ2-2,TGCGCCAGCAGCTTATCCACAAACACCGGGGAGCTGTTTTTT,CASSLSTNTGELFF
NA,TRBV19,TRBJ2-5,TGTGCCAGTAGCCCGACTGAAAGAGAGACCCAGTACTTC,CASSPTERETQYF
TRBD1,TRBV28,TRBJ1-3,TGTGCCAGCAGTTTATCAGGGACAGGGCTCGGAAACACCATATATTTT,CASSLSGTGLGNTIYF
NA,TRBV6-5,TRBJ2-1,TGTGCCAGCAGTTCGTCCACTTCCTACAATGAGCAGTTCTTC,CASSSSTSYNEQFF
TRBD1,TRBV4-1,TRBJ2-7,TGCGCCAGCAGTGACCGGGACAGGGGTAACGGGCAGTACTTC,CASSDRDRGNGQYF
NA,TRBV5-4,TRBJ2-7,TGTGCCAGCAGCTTGGGCGATATTCGACAGCTGAAGACCTACGAGCAGTACTTC,CASSLGDIRQLKTYEQYF
TRBD1,TRBV5-1,TRBJ2-5,TGCGCCAGCAGCTTGGGGACAGGGGGTCGAGAGACCCAGTACTTC,CASSLGTGGRETQYF
NA,TRBV25-1,TRBJ1-4,TGTGCCAGCAGTGTAACAGGGAAGGGGGAAAAACTGTTTTTT,CASSVTGKGEKLFF
TRBD1,TRBV28,TRBJ1-2,TGTGCCAGCCAGACAGGGGTTTATGGCTACACCTTC,CASQTGVYGYTF
TRBD1,TRBV25-1,TRBJ2-3,TGTGCCAGCAGTCCCACACAGGGGGGAAGCACAGATACGCAGTATTTT,CASSPTQGGSTDTQYF
TRBD1,TRBV6-5,TRBJ1-5,TGTGCCAGCAGCCTGGGACAGCCTAATTATCAGCCCCAGCATTTT,CASSLGQPNYQPQHF
TRBD1,TRBV23-1,TRBJ1-3,TGCGCCAGCAGTCGGAGGGACAGGGAGGAAGAAAACACCATATATTTT,CASSRRDREEENTIYF
TRBD2,TRBV11-2,TRBJ2-2,TGTGCCAGCAGCGTAGGTCTAGCGGGAGCCTCCGGGGAGCTGTTTTTT,CASSVGLAGASGELFF
TRBD1,TRBV23-1,TRBJ1-5,TGCGCCAGCAGTCAAAACGCCGGGACAGGGGGCAATCAGCCCCAGCATTTT,CASSQNAGTGGNQPQHF
NA,TRBV6-6,TRBJ2-7,TGTGCCAGCAGCCGTCAGGGGATTCCCTACGAGCAGTACTTC,CASSRQGIPYEQYF
TRBD2,TRBV14,TRBJ2-7,TGTGCCAGCAGCCAACTAGCGGGGACCTACGAGCAGTACTTC,CASSQLAGTYEQYF
NA,TRBV28,TRBJ1-1,TGTGCCAGCAAACTACAGAACACTGAAGCTTTCTTT,CASKLQNTEAFF
NA,TRBV7-3,TRBJ2-5,TGTGCCAGCAGCGCGCAGGGGGGGACCCAGTACTTC,CASSAQGGTQYF
NA,TRBV30,TRBJ1-4,TGTGCCTGGAGGGGGGGGGCAACTAATGAAAAACTGTTTTTT,CAWRGGATNEKLFF
NA,TRBV14,TRBJ2-1,TGTGCCAGCAGCCAAGAACGGCGGTTGTACAATGAGCAGTTCTTC,CASSQERRLYNEQFF